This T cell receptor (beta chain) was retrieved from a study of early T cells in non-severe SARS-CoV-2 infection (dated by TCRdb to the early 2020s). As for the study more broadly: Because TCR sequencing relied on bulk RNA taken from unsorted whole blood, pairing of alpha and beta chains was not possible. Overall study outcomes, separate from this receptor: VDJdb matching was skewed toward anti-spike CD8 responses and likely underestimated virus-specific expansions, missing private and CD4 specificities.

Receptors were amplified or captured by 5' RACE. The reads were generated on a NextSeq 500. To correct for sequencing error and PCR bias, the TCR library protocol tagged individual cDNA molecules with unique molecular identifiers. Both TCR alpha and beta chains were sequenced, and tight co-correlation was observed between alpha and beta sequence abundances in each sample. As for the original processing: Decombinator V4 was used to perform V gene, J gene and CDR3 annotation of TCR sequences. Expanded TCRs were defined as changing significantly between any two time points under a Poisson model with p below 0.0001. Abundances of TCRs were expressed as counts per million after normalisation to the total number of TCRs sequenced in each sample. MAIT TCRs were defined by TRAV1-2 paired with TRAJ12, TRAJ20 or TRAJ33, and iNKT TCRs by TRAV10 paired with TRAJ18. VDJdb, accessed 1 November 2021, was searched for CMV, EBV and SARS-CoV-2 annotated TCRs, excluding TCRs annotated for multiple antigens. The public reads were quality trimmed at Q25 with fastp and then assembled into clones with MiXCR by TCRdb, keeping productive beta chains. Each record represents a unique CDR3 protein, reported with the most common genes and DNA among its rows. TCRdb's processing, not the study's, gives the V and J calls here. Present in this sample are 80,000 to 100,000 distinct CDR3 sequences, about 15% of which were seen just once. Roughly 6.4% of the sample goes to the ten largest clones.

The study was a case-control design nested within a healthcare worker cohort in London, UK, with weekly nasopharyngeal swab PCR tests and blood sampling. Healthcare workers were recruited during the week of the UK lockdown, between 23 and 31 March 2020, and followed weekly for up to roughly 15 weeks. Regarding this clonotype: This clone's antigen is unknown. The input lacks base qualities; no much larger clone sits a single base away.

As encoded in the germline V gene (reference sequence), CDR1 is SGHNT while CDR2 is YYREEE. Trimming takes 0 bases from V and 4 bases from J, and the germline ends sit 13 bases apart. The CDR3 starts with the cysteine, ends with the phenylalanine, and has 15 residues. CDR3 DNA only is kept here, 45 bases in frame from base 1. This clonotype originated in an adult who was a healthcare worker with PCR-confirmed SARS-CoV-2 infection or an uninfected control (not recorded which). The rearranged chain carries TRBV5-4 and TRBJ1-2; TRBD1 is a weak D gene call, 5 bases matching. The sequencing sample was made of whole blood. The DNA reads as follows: TGTGCCAGCAGCTTGGCAGGAGGGGCGGGCTATGGCTACACCTTC. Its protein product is CASSLAGGAGYGYTF.